This paragraph reports one T cell receptor beta chain. Its antigen is as yet unknown. The data were obtained in a study of T cell responses to AZD1222 COVID-19 vaccine. Per germline, CDR1 SGHDN and CDR2 FVKESK. The J segment lost 4 bases and the V segment lost 0 bases, leaving 8 bases of the junction unmatched. This CDR3 region has 17 residues. Some clones are missing from TCRdb's copy, which holds only in-frame ones; the method was immunoSEQ multiplex PCR. The sample yields roughly 150,000 clones, about 86% seen once. General study findings and limits: Two doses of AZD1222 preceded a rise in Spike-specific TCR breadth and depth.

The chain couples TRBV14 to TRBJ2-1; 8 nucleotides agree with TRBD2. This clonotype was obtained from an adult in good health. The sequenced sample was peripheral blood, obtained on day 0 of AZD1222 vaccination. As DNA, the CDR3 is TGTGCCAGCAGCCAAGATACGAGTAGCGGGGTTTACAATGAGCAGTTCTTC. Translation gives CASSQDTSSGVYNEQFF.